This T cell receptor beta chain was documented in a study of T-cell reconstitution after alpha-beta-depleted transplantation in children. With V trimmed by 2 bases and J by 4 bases, 7 bases remained unmatched. Germline V gene lookup returns CDR1 DFQATT and CDR2 SNEGSKA (reference sequence). This CDR3 has 15 residues. This sample's TCRbeta library carried unique molecular identifier barcodes. TCRdb re-derived calls from the PCR reads in MiXCR, one entry per CDR3 protein. The sample records hundreds of thousands of distinct CDR3 sequences, 23% being singletons. General observations from the study: Hyperexpanded clones declined; after one year, newly produced T cells mostly supplied diversity. Recipient T cells and thymic progenitors that survived gave rise to the high TCRbeta diversity observed at day 60 in some patients. Reportedly, only several hundred clones from non-depleted graft cells drove alpha-beta T-cell counts at about two months.

Points on this clonotype: The antigen is unknown.

The receptor comes from a boy younger than two who had a stem cell transplant for acute myeloid leukemia, so the T cells may come from the graft donor. This chain joins TRBV20-1 and TRBJ2-3, with TRBD2 identical over 9 bases. This specimen consisted of PBMCs, mostly from graft donor cells, obtained 360 days after TCRalphabeta/CD19-depleted stem cell transplant. The CDR3 sequence: CSARIFSGRPDTQYF. The CDR3 DNA reads as TGCAGTGCTAGAATTTTTAGCGGGAGACCAGATACGCAGTATTTT.